The clone carrying this T cell receptor (beta chain) appeared many times. J lost 4 bases, V lost 4 bases, and 3 bases had no gene match. CDR3 length: 15 amino acids. Germline-derived CDR1 and CDR2 are SGHRS and YFSETQ. TCR beta libraries were made by quantitative 5'-RACE with molecular barcodes. TCRdb re-called the 5' RACE reads with MiXCR, one entry per CDR3 protein. The sample records tens of thousands of distinct CDR3 sequences, around 10% being singletons. This sample was included in a study of CD8 T cells in ankylosing spondylitis. This chain links TRBV5-1 with TRBJ2-1; 12 nucleotides match TRBD2. The TCR comes from a male donor with ankylosing spondylitis or in good health (not recorded which). Sequenced material: blood, either unsorted or a sorted T cell fraction (not recorded which). CDR3 DNA sequence: TGCGCCAGCAGCACTAGCGGGGGGAATTACAATGAGCAGTTCTTC. Translated, it gives CASSTSGGNYNEQFF.